Below, 10 T cell receptor beta chains from the same sample are listed, as sequenced in a study of cytomegalovirus exposure and HLA in healthy donors. The study ran its PCR with 60 Vbeta and 13 Jbeta primers. Profiled with immunoSEQ multiplex PCR; TCRdb holds only in-frame clones, not every one. The sample consists of about 180,000 clones, 84% of them appearing once. Sequencing was carried out using PBMCs. The source is a girl between 2 and 10 years old in good health and CMV-seropositive.

J is TRBJ1-3 and V is TRBV19; D gene ambiguous. With 3 bases removed from V and 2 bases from J, the gap between germline ends came to 8 bases. The CDR3 loop spans 14 amino acids. Germline CDR1 reads LNHDA; CDR2 reads SQIVND (reference sequence). The CDR3: CASSIGGPGNTIYF. CDR3 nucleotides: TGTGCCAGTAGTATTGGAGGGCCTGGAAACACCATATATTTT.

This clone has a handful of counts. The J gene is TRBJ2-7, the V gene TRBV5-1; 7 bases line up with TRBD1. Per the germline V gene, CDR1 is SGHRS and CDR2 is YFSETQ. Losses at the gene ends were 4 bases for V and 8 bases for J; bases not matched to a gene: 6. The CDR3 is made up of 12 amino acids. The DNA for the CDR3 is TGCGCCAGCAGCGTGGACAGGAGCAAGCAGTACTTC. Its protein is CASSVDRSKQYF. The variable domain in full, completed from reference TRBV5-1 and TRBJ2-7, reads KAGVTQTPRYLIKTRGQQVTLSCSPISGHRSVSWYQQTPGQGLQFLFEYFSETQRNKGNFPGRFSGRQFSNSRSEMNVSTLELGDSALYLCASSVDRSKQYFGPGTRLTVT.

V gene TRBV5-4 combines with J gene TRBJ2-4, with D perhaps matching TRBD1 (5 bases). V lost 5 bases and J lost 2, with 23 bases in between. CDR1 is SGHNT and CDR2 is YYREEE in the germline V gene (reference sequence). This CDR3 has 18 residues. DNA of the CDR3: TGTGCCAGCAGTTCGGCCCCCAGGGCATTTGTAACCAAAAACATTCAGTACTTC. Translating it yields CASSSAPRAFVTKNIQYF.

The chain employs TRBV9 and TRBJ1-6, with D unclear. CDR1 and CDR2 from the germline V gene are SGDLS and YYNGEE. This CDR3 contains 12 residues. V was clipped by 7 bases and J by 7 bases, with 9 bases between them. CDR3 DNA sequence: TGTGCCAGCGGCAGTCCGAATTCACCCCTCCACTTT. Translating it yields CASGSPNSPLHF.

The chain is built from TRBV7-6 and TRBJ2-3, with a weak D call TRBD2 (5 bases). Germline V gene sequence: CDR1 SGHVS, CDR2 FNYEAQ. The V gene lost 0 bases and the J gene lost 2 bases, with 12 bases spanning the gap. The CDR3 runs to 16 residues. The CDR3 bases are TGTGCCAGCAGCTTAGCGGGAGAGCCAACCACAGATACGCAGTATTTT. Translating gives CASSLAGEPTTDTQYF.

The chain recombines TRBV7-8 with TRBJ1-2; 9 nucleotides agree with TRBD1. V trimming: 1 base; J trimming: 4 bases; junction bases outside the gene matches: 7. CDR1 and CDR2 from the germline V gene are SGHVS and FQNEAQ. The CDR3 spans 16 residues. CDR3 bases: TGTGCCAGCAGCTTAGACGGGACAGGGAGTACCTATGGCTACACCTTC. Amino acids: CASSLDGTGSTYGYTF. Based on the CDR3 plus reference TRBV7-8 and TRBJ1-2, the full variable domain is GAGVSQSPRYKVAKRGQDVALRCDPISGHVSLFWYQQALGQGPEFLTYFQNEAQLDKSGLPSDRFFAERPEGSVSTLKIQRTQQEDSAVYLCASSLDGTGSTYGYTFGSGTRLTVV.

V gene TRBV27 combines with J gene TRBJ2-1; D possibly corresponds to TRBD2 (6 bases). The V end was cut by 2 bases, the J end by 6 bases, with 8 bases between. The CDR3 totals 13 residues. From germline, CDR1 is MNHEY and CDR2 SMNVEV (reference sequence). This chain's CDR3 is CASSLGGSNEQFF. CDR3 DNA sequence: TGTGCCAGCAGTTTAGGGGGGTCCAATGAGCAGTTCTTC.

This clone has just a few counts. The chain combines TRBV6-1 with TRBJ2-7; D is undetermined. Germline CDR1 and CDR2: MNHNS and SASEGT. This CDR3 comprises 13 residues. Between the trimmed V and J ends, which lost 2 bases and 7 bases, there was a span of 12 bases. DNA for the CDR3: TGTGCCAGCAGTGAAAACGGTTCATGGGAGCAGTACTTC. Translated: CASSENGSWEQYF.

This chain connects TRBV30 to TRBJ2-1; 7 nucleotides line up with TRBD1. The CDR3 contains 15 residues. Germline assignment: CDR1 GTSNPN and CDR2 SVGIG (reference sequence). The trim removed 8 bases at V and 0 bases at J, leaving 10 bases unmatched. Written as DNA, the CDR3 is TGTGCCCATGGGGGACAGACTAACTCCTACAATGAGCAGTTCTTC. This codes for CAHGGQTNSYNEQFF.

CDR3 in amino acids: CASNRQGLAEAFF. CDR3 DNA: TGTGCCAGCAATCGACAGGGTCTCGCTGAAGCTTTCTTT. The chain employs TRBV2 and TRBJ1-1; 7 nucleotides align to TRBD1. V lost 7 bases, J lost 6 bases, and 8 bases stayed unmatched. The CDR3 runs to 13 residues. Germline loops: CDR1 SNHLY, CDR2 FYNNEI.